This TCR beta chain comes out of a study of blood T cell repertoires in COVID-19. Study context: The analysed material was cDNA or gDNA that came from T cells, B-cell-depleted T cells, or PBMCs.

Method: immunoSEQ multiplex PCR; TCRdb's copy keeps in-frame clones and lacks some. Among 200,000 to 300,000 clones listed, approximately 87% were seen once. The ends were cut back, 3 bases at V and 1 base at J, with 11 bases in the middle. The CDR3 is 15 residues long. Germline loops: CDR1 KGHDR, CDR2 SFDVKD. The chain joins TRBV24-1 to TRBJ1-1; no firm D call. Sequencing was done on a sample of peripheral blood. The TCR originated in a woman between 45 and 65 years old with acute or convalescent COVID-19. The CDR3 protein is CATSDTPPRNTEAFF. DNA for the CDR3: TGTGCCACCAGTGATACCCCCCCGCGGAACACTGAAGCTTTCTTT.